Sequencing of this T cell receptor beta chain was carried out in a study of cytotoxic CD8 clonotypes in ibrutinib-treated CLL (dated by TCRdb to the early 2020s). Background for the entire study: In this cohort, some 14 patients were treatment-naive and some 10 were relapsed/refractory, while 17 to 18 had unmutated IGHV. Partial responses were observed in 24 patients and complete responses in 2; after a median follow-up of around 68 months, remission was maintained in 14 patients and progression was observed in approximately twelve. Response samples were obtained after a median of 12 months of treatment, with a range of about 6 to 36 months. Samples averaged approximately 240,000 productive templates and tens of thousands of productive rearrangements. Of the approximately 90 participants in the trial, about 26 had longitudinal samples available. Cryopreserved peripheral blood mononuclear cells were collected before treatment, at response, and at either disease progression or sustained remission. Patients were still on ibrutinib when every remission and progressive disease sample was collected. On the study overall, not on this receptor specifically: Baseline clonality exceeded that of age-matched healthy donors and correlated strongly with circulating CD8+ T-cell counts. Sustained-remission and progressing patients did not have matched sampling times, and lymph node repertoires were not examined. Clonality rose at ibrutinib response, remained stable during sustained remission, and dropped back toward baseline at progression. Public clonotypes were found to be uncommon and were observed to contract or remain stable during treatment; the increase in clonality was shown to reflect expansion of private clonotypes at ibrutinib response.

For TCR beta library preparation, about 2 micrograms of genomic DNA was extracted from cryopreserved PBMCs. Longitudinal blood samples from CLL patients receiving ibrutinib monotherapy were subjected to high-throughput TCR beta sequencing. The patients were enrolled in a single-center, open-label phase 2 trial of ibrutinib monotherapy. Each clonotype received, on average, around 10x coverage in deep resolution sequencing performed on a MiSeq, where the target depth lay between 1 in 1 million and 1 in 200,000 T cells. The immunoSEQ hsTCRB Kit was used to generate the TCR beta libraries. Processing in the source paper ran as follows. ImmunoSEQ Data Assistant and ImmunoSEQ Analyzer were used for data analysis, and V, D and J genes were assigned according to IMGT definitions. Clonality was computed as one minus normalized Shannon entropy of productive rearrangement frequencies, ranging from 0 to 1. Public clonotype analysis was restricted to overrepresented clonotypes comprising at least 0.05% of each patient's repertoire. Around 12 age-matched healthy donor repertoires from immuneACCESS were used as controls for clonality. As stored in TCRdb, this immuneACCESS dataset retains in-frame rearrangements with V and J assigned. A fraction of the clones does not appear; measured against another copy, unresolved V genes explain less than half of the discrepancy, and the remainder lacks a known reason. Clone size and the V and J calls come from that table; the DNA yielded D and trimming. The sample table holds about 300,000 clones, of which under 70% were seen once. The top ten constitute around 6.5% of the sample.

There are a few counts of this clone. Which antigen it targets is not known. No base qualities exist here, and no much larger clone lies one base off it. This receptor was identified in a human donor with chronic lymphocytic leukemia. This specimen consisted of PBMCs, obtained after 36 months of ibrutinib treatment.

The CDR3 reads as follows: CSVEDLGGYGYTF. In nucleotides, the sequence is TGCAGCGTTGAAGATCTTGGAGGCTATGGCTACACCTTC. The chain is assembled from TRBV29-1 and TRBJ1-2, with no reliable assignment of the D segment. Taken from cysteine to phenylalanine, the CDR3 has 13 residues. Only the CDR3 portion is preserved as DNA: 39 bases, with reading frame beginning at the first base. V is shortened by 0 bases, J by 4 bases, and the region joining them spans 9 bases. CDR1 and CDR2 were assigned from the germline V gene as SQVTM and ANQGSEA.